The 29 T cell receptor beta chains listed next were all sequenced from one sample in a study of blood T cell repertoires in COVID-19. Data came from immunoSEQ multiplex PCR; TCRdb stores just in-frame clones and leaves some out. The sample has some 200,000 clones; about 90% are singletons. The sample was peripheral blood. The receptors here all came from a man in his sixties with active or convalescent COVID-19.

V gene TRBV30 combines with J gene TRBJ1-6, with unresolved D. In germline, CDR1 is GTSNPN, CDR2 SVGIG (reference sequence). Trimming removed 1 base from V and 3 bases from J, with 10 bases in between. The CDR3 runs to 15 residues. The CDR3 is CAWSGAGGYNSPLHF. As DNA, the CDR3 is TGTGCCTGGAGTGGGGCAGGAGGCTATAATTCACCCCTCCACTTT.

The CDR3 DNA reads as TGCGCCAGCAGCTTGGGATCCACAGGGGGAACTGAAGCTTTCTTT. Translated, it gives CASSLGSTGGTEAFF. This chain uses TRBV5-1 with TRBJ1-1, with 8 positions matching TRBD1. Germline V CDR1 and CDR2: SGHRS, YFSETQ. The CDR3 spans 15 residues. J was trimmed by 5 bases and V by 0 bases; bases with no gene match: 6.

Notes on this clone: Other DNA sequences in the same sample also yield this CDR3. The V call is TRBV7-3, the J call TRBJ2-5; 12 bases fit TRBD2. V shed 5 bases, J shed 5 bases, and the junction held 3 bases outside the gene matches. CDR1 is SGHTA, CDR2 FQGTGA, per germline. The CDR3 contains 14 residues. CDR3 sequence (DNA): TGTGCCAGCAGCCCGGGGACTAGCGGGGAGACCCAGTACTTC. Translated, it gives CASSPGTSGETQYF.

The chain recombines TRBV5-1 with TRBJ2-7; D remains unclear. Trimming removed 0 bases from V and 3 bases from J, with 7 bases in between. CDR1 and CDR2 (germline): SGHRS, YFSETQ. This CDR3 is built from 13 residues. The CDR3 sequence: CASSLAPGYEQYF. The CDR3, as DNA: TGCGCCAGCAGCTTGGCCCCAGGCTACGAGCAGTACTTC.

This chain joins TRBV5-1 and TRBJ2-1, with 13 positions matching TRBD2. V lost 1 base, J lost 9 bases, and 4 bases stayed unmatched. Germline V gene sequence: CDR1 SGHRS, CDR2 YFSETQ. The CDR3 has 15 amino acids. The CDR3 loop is CASSLTSGGAVEQFF. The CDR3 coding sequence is TGCGCCAGCAGCTTGACTAGCGGGGGGGCCGTTGAGCAGTTCTTC.

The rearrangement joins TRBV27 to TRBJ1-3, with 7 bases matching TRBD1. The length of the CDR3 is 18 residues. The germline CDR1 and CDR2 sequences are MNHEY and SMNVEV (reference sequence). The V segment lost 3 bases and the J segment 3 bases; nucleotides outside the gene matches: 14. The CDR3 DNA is TGTGCCAGCAGTTTTAGCCCTCCGAGGAGGGGGCATGGAAACACCATATATTTT. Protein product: CASSFSPPRRGHGNTIYF.

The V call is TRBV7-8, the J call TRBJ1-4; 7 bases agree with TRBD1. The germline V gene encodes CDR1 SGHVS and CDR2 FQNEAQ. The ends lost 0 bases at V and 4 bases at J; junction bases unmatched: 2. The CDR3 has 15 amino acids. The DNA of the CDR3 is TGTGCCAGCAGCTTAGCGGGACAGCTTAATGAAAAACTGTTTTTT. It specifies CASSLAGQLNEKLFF.

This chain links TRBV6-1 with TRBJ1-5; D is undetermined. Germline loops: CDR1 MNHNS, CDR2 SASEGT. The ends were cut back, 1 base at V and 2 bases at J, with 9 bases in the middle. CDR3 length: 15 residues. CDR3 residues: CASSEGQARNQPQHF. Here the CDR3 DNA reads TGTGCCAGCAGTGAAGGGCAGGCCCGCAATCAGCCCCAGCATTTT.

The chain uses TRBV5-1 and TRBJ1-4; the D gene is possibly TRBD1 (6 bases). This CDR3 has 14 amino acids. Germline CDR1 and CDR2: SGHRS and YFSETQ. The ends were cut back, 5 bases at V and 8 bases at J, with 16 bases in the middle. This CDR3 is CASRPGQLREKLFF. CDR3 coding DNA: TGCGCCAGCAGACCCGGACAGCTGCGGGAAAAACTGTTTTTT. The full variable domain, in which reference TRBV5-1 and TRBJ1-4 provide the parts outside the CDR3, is KAGVTQTPRYLIKTRGQQVTLSCSPISGHRSVSWYQQTPGQGLQFLFEYFSETQRNKGNFPGRFSGRQFSNSRSEMNVSTLELGDSALYLCASRPGQLREKLFFGSGTQLSVL.

Here the CDR3 DNA reads TGTGCCAGCAGTGAGACTAGCGGGGCCCAAGAGACCCAGTACTTC. It codes for CASSETSGAQETQYF. This chain joins TRBV25-1 and TRBJ2-5; TRBD2 matches at 11 bases. J was trimmed by 1 base and V by 3 bases; bases with no gene match: 1. This CDR3 has 15 amino acids. The V gene's germline CDR1 is MGHDK and CDR2 SYGVNS.

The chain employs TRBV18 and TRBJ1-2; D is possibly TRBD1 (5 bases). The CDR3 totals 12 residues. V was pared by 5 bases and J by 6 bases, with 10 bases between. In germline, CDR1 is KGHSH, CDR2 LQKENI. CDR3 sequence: CASSGWGDGYTF. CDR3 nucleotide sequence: TGTGCCAGCTCAGGCTGGGGCGATGGCTACACCTTC.

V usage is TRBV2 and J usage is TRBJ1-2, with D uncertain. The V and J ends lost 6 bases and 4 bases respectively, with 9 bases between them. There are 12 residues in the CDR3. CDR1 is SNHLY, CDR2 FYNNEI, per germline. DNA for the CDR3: TGTGCCAGCAGCACAGAAGCCTATGGCTACACCTTC. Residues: CASSTEAYGYTF.

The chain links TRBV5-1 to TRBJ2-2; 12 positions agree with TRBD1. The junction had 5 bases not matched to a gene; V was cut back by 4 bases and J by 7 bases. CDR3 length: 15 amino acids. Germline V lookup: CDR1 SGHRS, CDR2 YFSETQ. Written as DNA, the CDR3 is TGCGCCAGCAGCCTGGGACAGGGGGCTGGCGGGGAGCTGTTTTTT. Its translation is CASSLGQGAGGELFF.

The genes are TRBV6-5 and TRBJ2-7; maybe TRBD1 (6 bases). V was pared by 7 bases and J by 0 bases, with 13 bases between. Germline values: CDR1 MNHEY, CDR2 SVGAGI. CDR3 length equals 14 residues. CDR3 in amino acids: CASTATGTSYEQYF. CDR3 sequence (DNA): TGTGCCAGCACCGCTACAGGGACCTCCTACGAGCAGTACTTC.

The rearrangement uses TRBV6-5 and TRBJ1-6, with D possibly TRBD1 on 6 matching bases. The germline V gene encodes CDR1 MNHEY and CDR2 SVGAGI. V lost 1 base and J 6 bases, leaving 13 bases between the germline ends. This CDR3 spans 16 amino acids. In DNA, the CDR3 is TGTGCCAGCAGTTACTTTTCGGACAGTTCTAATTCACCCCTCCACTTT. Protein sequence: CASSYFSDSSNSPLHF.

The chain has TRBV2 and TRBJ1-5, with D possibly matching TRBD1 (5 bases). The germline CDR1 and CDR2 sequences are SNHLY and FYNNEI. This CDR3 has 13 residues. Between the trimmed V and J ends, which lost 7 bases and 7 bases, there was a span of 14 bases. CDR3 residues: CASTPLGGQPQHF. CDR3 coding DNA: TGTGCCAGCACCCCTTTGGGGGGGCAGCCCCAGCATTTT.

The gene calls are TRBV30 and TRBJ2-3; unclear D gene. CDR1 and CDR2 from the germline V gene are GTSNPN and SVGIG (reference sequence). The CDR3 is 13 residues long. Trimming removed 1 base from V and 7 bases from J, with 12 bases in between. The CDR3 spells CAWSENHWYTQYF. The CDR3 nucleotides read TGTGCCTGGAGTGAAAACCACTGGTATACGCAGTATTTT.

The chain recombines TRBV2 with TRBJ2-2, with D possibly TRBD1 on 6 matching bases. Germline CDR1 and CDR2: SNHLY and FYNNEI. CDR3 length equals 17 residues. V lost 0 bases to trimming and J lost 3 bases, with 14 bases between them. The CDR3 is CASSEALDSRYTGELFF. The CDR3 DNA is TGTGCCAGCAGTGAAGCGCTGGACAGCCGTTACACCGGGGAGCTGTTTTTT. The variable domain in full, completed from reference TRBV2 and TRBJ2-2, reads EPEVTQTPSHQVTQMGQEVILRCVPISNHLYFYWYRQILGQKVEFLVSFYNNEISEKSEIFDDQFSVERPDGSNFTLKIRSTKLEDSAMYFCASSEALDSRYTGELFFGEGSRLTVL.

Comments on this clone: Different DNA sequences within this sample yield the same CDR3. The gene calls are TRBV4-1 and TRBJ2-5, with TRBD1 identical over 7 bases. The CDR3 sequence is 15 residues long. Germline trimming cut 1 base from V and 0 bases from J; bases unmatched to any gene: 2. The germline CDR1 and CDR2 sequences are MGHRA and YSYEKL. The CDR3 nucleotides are TGCGCCAGCAGCCAAGGAGACAGGGACCAAGAGACCCAGTACTTC. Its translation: CASSQGDRDQETQYF.

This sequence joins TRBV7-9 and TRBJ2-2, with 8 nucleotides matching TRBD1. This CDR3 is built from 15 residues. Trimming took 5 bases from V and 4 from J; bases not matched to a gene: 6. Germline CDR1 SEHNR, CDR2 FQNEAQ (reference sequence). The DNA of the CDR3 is TGTGCCAGCAGCCCAGGGGGCGCGGGCACCGGGGAGCTGTTTTTT. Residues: CASSPGGAGTGELFF.

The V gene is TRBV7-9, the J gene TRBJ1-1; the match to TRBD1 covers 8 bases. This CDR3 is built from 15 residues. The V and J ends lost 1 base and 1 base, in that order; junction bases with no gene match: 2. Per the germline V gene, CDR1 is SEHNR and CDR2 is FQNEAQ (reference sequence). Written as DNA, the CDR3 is TGTGCCAGCAGCTTAGAAGGGACAGGGAACACTGAAGCTTTCTTT. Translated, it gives CASSLEGTGNTEAFF.

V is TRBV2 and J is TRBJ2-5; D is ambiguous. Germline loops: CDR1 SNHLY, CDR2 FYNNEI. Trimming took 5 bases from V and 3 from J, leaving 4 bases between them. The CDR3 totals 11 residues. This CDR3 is CASSYEETQYF. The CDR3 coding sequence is TGTGCCAGCAGTTATGAAGAGACCCAGTACTTC.

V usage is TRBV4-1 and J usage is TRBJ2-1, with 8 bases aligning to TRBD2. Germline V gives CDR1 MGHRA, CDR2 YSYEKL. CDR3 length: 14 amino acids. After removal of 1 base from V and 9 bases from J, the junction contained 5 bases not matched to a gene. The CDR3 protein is CASSQARGGGEQFF. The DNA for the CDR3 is TGCGCCAGCAGCCAAGCCCGGGGGGGCGGTGAGCAGTTCTTC.

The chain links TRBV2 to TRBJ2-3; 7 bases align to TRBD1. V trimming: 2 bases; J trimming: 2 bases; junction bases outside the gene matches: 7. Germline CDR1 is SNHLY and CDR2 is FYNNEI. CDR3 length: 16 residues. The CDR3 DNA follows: TGTGCCAGCAGTGAATATACAGGGGCTACCACAGATACGCAGTATTTT. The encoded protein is CASSEYTGATTDTQYF.

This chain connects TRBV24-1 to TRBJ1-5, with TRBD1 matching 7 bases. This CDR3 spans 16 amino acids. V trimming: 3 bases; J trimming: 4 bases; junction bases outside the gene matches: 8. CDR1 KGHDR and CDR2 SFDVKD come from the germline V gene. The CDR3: CATSDGRQGLNQPQHF. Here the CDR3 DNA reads TGTGCCACCAGTGATGGGAGACAGGGCCTAAATCAGCCCCAGCATTTT.

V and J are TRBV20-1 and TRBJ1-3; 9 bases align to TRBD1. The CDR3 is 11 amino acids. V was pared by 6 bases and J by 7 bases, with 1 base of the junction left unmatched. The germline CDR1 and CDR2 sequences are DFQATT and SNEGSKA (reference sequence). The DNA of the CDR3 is TGCAGTGCCGGACAGGGGAACACCATATATTTT. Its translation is CSAGQGNTIYF.

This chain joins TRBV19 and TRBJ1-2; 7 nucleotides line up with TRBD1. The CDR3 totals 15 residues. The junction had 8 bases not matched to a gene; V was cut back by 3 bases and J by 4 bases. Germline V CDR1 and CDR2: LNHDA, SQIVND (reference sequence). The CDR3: CASSIGRGRGYGYTF. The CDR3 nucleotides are TGTGCCAGTAGTATCGGGAGGGGGCGAGGCTATGGCTACACCTTC. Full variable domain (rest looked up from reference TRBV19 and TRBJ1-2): DGGITQSPKYLFRKEGQNVTLSCEQNLNHDAMYWYRQDPGQGLRLIYYSQIVNDFQKGDIAEGYSVSREKKESFPLTVTSAQKNPTAFYLCASSIGRGRGYGYTFGSGTRLTVV.

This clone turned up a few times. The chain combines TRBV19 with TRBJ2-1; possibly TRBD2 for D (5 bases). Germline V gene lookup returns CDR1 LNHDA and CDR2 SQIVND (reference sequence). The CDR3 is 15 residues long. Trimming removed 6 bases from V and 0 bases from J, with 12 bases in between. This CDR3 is CASSHGESSYNEQFF. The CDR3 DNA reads TGTGCCAGTAGCCACGGGGAAAGCTCCTACAATGAGCAGTTCTTC.

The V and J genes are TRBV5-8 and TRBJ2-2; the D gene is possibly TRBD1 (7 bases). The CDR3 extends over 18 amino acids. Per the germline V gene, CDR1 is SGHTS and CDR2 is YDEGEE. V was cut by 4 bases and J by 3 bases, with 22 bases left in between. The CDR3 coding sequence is TGTGCCAGCAGCGACACCCCAGGGGGGCTGATTTACACCGGGGAGCTGTTTTTT. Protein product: CASSDTPGGLIYTGELFF.